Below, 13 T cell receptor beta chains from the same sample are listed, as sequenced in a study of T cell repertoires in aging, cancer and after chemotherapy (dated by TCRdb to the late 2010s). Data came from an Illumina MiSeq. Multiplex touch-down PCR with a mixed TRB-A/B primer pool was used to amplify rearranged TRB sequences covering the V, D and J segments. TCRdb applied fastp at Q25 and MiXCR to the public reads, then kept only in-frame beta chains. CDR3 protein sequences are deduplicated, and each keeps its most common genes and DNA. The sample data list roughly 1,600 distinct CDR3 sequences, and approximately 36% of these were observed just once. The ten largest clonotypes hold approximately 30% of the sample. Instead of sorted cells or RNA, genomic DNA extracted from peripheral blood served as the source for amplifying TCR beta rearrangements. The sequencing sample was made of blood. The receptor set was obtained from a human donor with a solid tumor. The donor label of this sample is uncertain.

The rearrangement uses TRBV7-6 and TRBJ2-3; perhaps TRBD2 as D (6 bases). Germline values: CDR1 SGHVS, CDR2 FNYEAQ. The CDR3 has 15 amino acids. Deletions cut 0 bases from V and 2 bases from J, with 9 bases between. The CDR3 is CASSLAAGITDTQYF. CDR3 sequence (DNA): TGTGCCAGCAGCTTAGCGGCGGGAATCACAGATACGCAGTATTTT.

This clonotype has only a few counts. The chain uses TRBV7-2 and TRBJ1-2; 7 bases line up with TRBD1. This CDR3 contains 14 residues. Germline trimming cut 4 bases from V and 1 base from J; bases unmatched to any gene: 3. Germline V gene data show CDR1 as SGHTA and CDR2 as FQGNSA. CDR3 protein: CASSWDSVNYGYTF. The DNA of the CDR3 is TGTGCCAGCAGCTGGGACAGCGTTAACTATGGCTACACCTTC. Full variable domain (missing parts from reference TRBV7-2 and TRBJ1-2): GAGVSQSPSNKVTEKGKDVELRCDPISGHTALYWYRQSLGQGLEFLIYFQGNSAPDKSGLPSDRFSAERTGGSVSTLTIQRTQQEDSAVYLCASSWDSVNYGYTFGSGTRLTVV.

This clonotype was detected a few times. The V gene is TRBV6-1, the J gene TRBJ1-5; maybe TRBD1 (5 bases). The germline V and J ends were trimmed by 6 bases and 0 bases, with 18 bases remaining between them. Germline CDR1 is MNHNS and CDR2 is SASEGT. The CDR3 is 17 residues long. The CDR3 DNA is TGTGCCAGCAGGAGAGGGGCAGCAGCTTCTAGCAATCAGCCCCAGCATTTT. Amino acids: CASRRGAAASSNQPQHF.

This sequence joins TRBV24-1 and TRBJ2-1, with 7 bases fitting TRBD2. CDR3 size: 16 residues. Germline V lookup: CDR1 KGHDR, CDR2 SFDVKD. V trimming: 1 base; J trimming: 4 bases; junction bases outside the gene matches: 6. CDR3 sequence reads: CATSDLSGGGYNEQFF. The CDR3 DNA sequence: TGTGCCACCAGTGATTTATCCGGGGGAGGGTACAATGAGCAGTTCTTC.

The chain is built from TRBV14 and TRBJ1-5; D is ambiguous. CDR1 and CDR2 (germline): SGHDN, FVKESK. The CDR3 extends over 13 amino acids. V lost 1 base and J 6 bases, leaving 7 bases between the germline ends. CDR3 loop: CASSQATAQPQHF. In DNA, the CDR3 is TGTGCCAGCAGCCAAGCTACGGCTCAGCCCCAGCATTTT.

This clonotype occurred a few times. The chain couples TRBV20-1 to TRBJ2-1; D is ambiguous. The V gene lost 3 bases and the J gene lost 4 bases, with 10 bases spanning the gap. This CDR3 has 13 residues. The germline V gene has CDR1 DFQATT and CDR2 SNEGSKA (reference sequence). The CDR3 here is CSARVGFYNEQFF. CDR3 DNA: TGCAGTGCTAGGGTGGGGTTTTACAATGAGCAGTTCTTC.

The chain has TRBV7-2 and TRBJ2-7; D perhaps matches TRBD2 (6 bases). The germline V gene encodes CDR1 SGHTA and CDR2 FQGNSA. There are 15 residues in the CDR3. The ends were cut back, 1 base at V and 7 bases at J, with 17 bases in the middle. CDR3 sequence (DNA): TGTGCCAGCAGCTTAGGGGTTAGCGGTGGTAGGGAGCAGTACTTC. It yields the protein CASSLGVSGGREQYF. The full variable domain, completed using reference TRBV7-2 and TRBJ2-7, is GAGVSQSPSNKVTEKGKDVELRCDPISGHTALYWYRQSLGQGLEFLIYFQGNSAPDKSGLPSDRFSAERTGGSVSTLTIQRTQQEDSAVYLCASSLGVSGGREQYFGPGTRLTVT.

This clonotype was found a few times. Here the CDR3 reads CSATGTGREQYF. CDR3 in DNA: TGCAGTGCAACCGGGACAGGCCGCGAGCAGTACTTC. The chain combines TRBV20-1 with TRBJ2-7, with 8 positions matching TRBD1. With V trimmed by 6 bases and J by 6 bases, 7 bases remained unmatched. Per the germline V gene, CDR1 is DFQATT and CDR2 is SNEGSKA (reference sequence). The CDR3 totals 12 residues.

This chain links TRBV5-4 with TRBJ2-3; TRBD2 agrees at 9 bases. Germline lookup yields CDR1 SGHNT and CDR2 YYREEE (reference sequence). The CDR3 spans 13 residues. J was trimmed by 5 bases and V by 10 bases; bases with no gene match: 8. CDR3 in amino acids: CAAGRGGEDTQYF. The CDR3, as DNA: TGTGCCGCGGGGCGGGGGGGCGAAGATACGCAGTATTTT.

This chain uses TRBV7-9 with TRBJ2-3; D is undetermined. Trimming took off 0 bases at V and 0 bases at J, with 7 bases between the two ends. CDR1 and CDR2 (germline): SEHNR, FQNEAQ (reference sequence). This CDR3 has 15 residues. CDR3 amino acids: CASSLAGISTDTQYF. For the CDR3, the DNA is TGTGCCAGCAGCTTAGCGGGGATAAGCACAGATACGCAGTATTTT. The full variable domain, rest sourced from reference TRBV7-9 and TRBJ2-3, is DTGVSQNPRHKITKRGQNVTFRCDPISEHNRLYWYRQTLGQGPEFLTYFQNEAQLEKSRLLSDRFSAERPKGSFSTLEIQRTEQGDSAMYLCASSLAGISTDTQYFGPGTRLTVL.

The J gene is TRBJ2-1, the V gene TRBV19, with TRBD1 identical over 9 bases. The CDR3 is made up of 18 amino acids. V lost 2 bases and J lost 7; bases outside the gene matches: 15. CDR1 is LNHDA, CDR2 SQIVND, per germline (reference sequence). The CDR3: CASSIRGAGTGRGNEQFF. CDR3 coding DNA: TGTGCCAGTAGTATAAGGGGGGCCGGGACAGGGAGAGGGAATGAGCAGTTCTTC. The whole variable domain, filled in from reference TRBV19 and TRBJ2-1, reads DGGITQSPKYLFRKEGQNVTLSCEQNLNHDAMYWYRQDPGQGLRLIYYSQIVNDFQKGDIAEGYSVSREKKESFPLTVTSAQKNPTAFYLCASSIRGAGTGRGNEQFFGPGTRLTVL.

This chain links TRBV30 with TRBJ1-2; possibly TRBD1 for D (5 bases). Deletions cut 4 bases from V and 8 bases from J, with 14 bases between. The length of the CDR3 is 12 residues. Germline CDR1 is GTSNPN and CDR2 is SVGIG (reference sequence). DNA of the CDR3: TGTGCCTGGACCCCCGCCCCAGGGGGCTACACCTTC. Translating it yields CAWTPAPGGYTF.

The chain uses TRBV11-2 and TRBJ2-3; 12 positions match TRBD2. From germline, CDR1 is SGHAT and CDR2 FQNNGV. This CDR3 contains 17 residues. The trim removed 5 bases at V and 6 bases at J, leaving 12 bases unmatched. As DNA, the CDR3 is TGTGCCAGCAGCAAGACCGGACTAGCGGGACTCAGGGATACGCAGTATTTT. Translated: CASSKTGLAGLRDTQYF.